The clone carrying this TCR beta chain was seen at least ten times. The antigen remains unidentified. This sample is part of a study of CD8 T cells in ankylosing spondylitis. The study, taken as a whole, reports: Relatively rare in peripheral blood, disease-linked clones were also CD8+. Characteristic, it appeared, of ankylosing spondylitis blood was a TCR beta motif of roughly eight highly homologous variants. Earlier reports found some motif variants in synovial fluid and blood in reactive arthritis. From matched ankylosing spondylitis synovial fluid, disease-linked clones were reportedly recovered at significantly enriched levels.

The CDR3 sequence is 13 residues long. Germline V CDR1 and CDR2: SQVTM, ANQGSEA. Molecular-barcoded quantitative 5'-RACE produced these TCR beta libraries. Via MiXCR, TCRdb re-called the 5' RACE reads, giving one row per CDR3 protein. The table shows about 390,000 distinct CDR3 sequences, with around 22% occurring only once. The chain uses TRBV29-1 and TRBJ2-7, with 16 positions matching TRBD2. This clonotype was sampled from a male donor with ankylosing spondylitis. The sequencing sample was made of blood, either unsorted or a sorted T cell fraction (not recorded which). The CDR3 reads CSGGTSGRGEQYF. The DNA for the CDR3 is TGCAGTGGCGGGACTAGCGGGAGGGGTGAGCAGTACTTC.